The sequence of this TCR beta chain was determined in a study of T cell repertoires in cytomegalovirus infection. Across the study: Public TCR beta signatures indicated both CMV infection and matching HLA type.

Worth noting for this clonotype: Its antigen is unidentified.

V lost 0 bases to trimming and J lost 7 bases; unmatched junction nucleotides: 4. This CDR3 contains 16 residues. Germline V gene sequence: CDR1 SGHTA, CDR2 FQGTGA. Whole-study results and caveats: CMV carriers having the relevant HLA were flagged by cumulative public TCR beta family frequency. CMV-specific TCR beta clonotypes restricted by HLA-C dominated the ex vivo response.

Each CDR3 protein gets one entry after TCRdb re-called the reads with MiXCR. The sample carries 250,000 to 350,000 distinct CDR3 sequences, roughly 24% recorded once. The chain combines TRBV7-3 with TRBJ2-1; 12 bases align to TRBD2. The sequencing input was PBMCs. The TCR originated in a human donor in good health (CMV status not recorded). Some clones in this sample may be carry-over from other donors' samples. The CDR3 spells CASSLTLAGGSNEQFF. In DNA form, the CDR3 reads TGTGCCAGCAGCTTAACACTAGCGGGGGGTTCAAATGAGCAGTTCTTC. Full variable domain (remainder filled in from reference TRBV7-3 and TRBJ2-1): GAGVSQTPSNKVTEKGKYVELRCDPISGHTALYWYRQSLGQGPEFLIYFQGTGAADDSGLPNDRFFAVRPEGSVSTLKIQRTERGDSAVYLCASSLTLAGGSNEQFFGPGTRLTVL.